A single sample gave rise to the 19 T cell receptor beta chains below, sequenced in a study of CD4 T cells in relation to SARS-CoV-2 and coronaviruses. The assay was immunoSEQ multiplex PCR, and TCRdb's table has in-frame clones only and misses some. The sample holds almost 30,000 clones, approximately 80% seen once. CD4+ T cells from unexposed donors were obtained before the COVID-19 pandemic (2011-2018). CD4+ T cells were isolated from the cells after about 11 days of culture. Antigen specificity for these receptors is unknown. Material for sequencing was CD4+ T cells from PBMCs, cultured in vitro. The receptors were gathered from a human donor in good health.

CDR3 sequence reads: CASSPGTTNTGELFF. CDR3 sequence (DNA): TGTGCCAGCTCACCAGGCACAACGAACACCGGGGAGCTGTTTTTT. This chain uses TRBV18 with TRBJ2-2; unclear D gene. The CDR3 totals 15 residues. Looked up from germline, CDR1 is KGHSH and CDR2 is LQKENI. V lost 2 bases, J lost 0 bases, and 7 bases lay in between.

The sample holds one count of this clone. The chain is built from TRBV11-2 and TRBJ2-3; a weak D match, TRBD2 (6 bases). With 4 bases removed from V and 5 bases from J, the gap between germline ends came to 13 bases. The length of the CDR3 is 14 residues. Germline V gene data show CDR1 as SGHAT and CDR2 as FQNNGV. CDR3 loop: CASSSGGEVDTQYF. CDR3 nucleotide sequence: TGTGCCAGCAGCTCGGGTGGGGAGGTAGATACGCAGTATTTT.

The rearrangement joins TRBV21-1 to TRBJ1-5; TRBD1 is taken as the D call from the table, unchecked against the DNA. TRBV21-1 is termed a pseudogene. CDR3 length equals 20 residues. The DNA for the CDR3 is TGTGCCAGCAGCAAAAGGATCCGGGACAGGGGTGCCGGTCGCAATCAGCCCCAGCATTTT. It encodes CASSKRIRDRGAGRNQPQHF.

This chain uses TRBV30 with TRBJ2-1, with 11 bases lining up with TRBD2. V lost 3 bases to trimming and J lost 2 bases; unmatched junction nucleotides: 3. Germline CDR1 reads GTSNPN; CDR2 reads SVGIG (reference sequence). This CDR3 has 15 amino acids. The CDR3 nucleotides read TGTGCCTGGAGAATAGCGGGAGGGACCTACAATGAGCAGTTCTTC. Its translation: CAWRIAGGTYNEQFF.

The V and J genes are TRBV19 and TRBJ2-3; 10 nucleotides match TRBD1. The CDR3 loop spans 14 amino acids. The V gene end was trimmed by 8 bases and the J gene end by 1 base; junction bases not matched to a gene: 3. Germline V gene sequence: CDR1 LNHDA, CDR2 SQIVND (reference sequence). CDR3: CASDGQGGTDTQYF. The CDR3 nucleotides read TGTGCCAGTGATGGACAGGGGGGCACAGATACGCAGTATTTT.

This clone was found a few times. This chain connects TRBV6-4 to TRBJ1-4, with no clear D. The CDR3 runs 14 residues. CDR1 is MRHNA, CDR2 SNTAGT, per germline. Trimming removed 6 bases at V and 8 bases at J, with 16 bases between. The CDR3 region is CASRGGGLREKLFF. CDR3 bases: TGTGCCAGCAGGGGCGGAGGGCTGAGGGAAAAACTGTTTTTT.

The CDR3 here is CASSVAPIDRGLENTIYF. The CDR3 DNA follows: TGTGCCAGCAGCGTCGCTCCCATCGACAGGGGGCTGGAGAACACCATATATTTT. This chain connects TRBV9 to TRBJ1-3, with 10 positions matching TRBD1. V shed 2 bases and J 7 bases; nucleotides not matched to a gene: 15. Germline V lookup: CDR1 SGDLS, CDR2 YYNGEE. The CDR3 is 18 amino acids. The variable domain in full, with the rest retrieved from reference TRBV9 and TRBJ1-3, is DSGVTQTPKHLITATGQRVTLRCSPRSGDLSVYWYQQSLDQGLQFLIQYYNGEERAKGNILERFSAQQFPDLHSELNLSSLELGDSALYFCASSVAPIDRGLENTIYFGEGSWLTVV.

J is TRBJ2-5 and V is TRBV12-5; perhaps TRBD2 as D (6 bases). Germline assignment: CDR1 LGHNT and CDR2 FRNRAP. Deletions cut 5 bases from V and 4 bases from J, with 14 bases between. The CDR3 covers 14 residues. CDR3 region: CASGPGEEGETQYF. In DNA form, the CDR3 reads TGTGCTAGTGGTCCGGGAGAAGAGGGAGAGACCCAGTACTTC.

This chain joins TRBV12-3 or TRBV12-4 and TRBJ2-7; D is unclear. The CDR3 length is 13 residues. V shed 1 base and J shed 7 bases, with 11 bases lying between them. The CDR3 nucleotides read TGTGCCAGCAGTTTAGGGCCGGCGAGGGAGCAGTACTTC. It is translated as CASSLGPAREQYF.

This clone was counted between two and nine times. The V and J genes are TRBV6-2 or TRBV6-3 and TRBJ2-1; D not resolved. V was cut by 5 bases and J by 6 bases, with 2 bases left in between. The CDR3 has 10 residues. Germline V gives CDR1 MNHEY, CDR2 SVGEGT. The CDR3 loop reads CASSVNEQFF. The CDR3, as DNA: TGTGCCAGCAGTGTCAATGAGCAGTTCTTC.

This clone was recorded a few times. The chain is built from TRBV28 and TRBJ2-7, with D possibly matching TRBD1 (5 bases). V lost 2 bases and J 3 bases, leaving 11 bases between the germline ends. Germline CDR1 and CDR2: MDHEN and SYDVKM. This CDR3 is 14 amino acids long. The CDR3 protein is CASSLGRAIYEQYF. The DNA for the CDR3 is TGTGCCAGCAGTTTAGGCAGGGCGATCTACGAGCAGTACTTC.

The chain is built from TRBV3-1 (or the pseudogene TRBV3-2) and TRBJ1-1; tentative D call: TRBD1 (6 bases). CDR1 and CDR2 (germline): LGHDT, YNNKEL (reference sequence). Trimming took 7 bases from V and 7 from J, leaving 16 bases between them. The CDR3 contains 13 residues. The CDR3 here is CASTGGQAREAFF. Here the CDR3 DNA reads TGTGCCAGCACCGGGGGGCAGGCCCGTGAAGCTTTCTTT.

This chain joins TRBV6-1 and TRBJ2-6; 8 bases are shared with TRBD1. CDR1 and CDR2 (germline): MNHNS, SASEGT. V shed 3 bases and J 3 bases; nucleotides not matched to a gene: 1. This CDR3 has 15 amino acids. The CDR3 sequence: CASSDRGLGANVLTF. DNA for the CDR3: TGTGCCAGCAGTGACAGGGGGCTTGGGGCCAACGTCCTGACTTTC.

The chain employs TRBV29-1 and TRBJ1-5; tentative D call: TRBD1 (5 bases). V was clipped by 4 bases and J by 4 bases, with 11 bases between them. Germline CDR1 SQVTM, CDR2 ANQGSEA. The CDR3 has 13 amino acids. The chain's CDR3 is CSVGPQGNQPQHF. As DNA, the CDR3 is TGCAGCGTTGGACCCCAGGGTAATCAGCCCCAGCATTTT.

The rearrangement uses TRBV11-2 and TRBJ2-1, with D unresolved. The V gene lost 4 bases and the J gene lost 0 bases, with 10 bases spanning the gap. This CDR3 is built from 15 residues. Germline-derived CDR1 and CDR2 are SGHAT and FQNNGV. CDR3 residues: CASSSTVSSYNEQFF. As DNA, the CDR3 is TGTGCCAGCAGCTCGACTGTGAGCTCCTACAATGAGCAGTTCTTC.

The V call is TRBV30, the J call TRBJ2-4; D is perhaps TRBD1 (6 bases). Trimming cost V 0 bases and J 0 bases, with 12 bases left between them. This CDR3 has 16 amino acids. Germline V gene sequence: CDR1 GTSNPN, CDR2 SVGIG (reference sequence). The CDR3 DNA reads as TGTGCCTGGAGTGTGGACAGTAGTATAGCCAAAAACATTCAGTACTTC. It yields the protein CAWSVDSSIAKNIQYF.

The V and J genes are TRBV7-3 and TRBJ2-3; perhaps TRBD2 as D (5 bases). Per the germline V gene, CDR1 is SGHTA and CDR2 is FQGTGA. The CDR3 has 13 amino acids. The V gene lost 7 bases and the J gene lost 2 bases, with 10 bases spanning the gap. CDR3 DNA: TGTGCCAGCACCAACGGGGTCACAGATACGCAGTATTTT. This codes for CASTNGVTDTQYF.

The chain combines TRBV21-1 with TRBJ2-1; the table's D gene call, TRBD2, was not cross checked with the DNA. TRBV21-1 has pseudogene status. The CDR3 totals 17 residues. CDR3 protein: CASSNHSGRGTYNEQFF. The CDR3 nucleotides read TGTGCCAGCAGCAACCATAGCGGGAGGGGCACCTACAATGAGCAGTTCTTC.

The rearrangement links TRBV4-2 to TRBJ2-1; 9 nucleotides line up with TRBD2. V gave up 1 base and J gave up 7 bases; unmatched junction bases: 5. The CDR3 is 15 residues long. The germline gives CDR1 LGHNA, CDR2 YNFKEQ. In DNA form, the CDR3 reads TGTGCCAGCAGCCAAGTGGGGACTAGCTTAAATGAGCAGTTCTTC. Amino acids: CASSQVGTSLNEQFF.